The T cell receptor beta chain under discussion was sequenced for a study of shared clonotypes between healthy human individuals. TCRdb's copy holds only in-frame clones and misses some; the assay was immunoSEQ multiplex PCR. The sample has 2 million to 2.5 million clones, 85% to 95% seen once. Whole-study findings and limits: Against clonotypes common to all four donors, non-shared ones had lower generation probabilities.

Trimming removed 7 bases from V and 8 bases from J, with 23 bases in between. From germline, CDR1 is LNHDA and CDR2 SQIVND (reference sequence). The CDR3 totals 15 residues. To note about this clone: Antigen specificity is unknown.

V gene TRBV19 combines with J gene TRBJ1-2; D gene unclear. The clonotype was recovered from a man aged 18-30 years in good health. Some clones in this sample may be carry-over from other donors' samples. The sequenced sample consisted of naive CD4+ T cells from PBMCs. Subset of the sample: CD45RA+ positively selected. CDR3 amino acids: CASTTYDLSQAGYTF. CDR3 nucleotide sequence: TGTGCCAGTACCACCTACGACCTTTCCCAAGCGGGCTACACCTTC.